This TCR beta chain was recorded in a study of T cells in Graves' hyperthyroidism and ophthalmopathy. Study-wide findings and caveats: The majority of expanded thyroid clonotypes above 0.001 also appeared in blood.

Uncontrolled infection, other autoimmune disease, pregnancy or lactation barred patients from enrollment. RNA transcripts yielded amplified TCR beta CDR3 regions. RT-PCR in the first round (using the HTBI primer set) targeted the TCR CDR3. TCRdb itself ran the multiplex PCR reads through MiXCR, one entry per CDR3 protein. The data contain 300,000 to 450,000 distinct CDR3 sequences, about a sixth of them singletons. To note about this clonotype: Antigen: not known.

This CDR3 region has 16 residues. The V gene's germline CDR1 is LGHDT and CDR2 YNNKEL (reference sequence). V lost 2 bases and J lost 5; bases outside the gene matches: 8. Source material: blood. The chain combines TRBV3-1 with TRBJ2-3; TRBD2 agrees at 9 bases. The receptor's source is a young woman with Graves' hyperthyroidism that later progressed to Graves' ophthalmopathy. The CDR3 region is CASSQRSGGKGDTQYF. CDR3 sequence (DNA): TGTGCCAGCAGCCAACGCAGCGGGGGGAAGGGAGATACGCAGTATTTT.